The T cell receptor (beta chain) described here comes from a study of blood T cell repertoires in COVID-19. Study in general: Samples taken during acute and convalescent COVID-19 were collected in the United States, Italy and Spain.

Seattle's cohort entered during active infection and was followed longitudinally. As processed by the authors: The authors estimated nucleated cell counts from reference gene primer amplification. The assay was immunoSEQ multiplex PCR, and TCRdb's table has in-frame clones only and misses some. The DNA was the basis for D and trimming; V, J and clone size are from that table. The profile shows fewer than 200,000 clones, approximately 85% of them singletons. This receptor was taken from a woman aged 60-75 years with COVID-19, enrolled during active disease. The sequenced sample consisted of peripheral blood.

The CDR3 loop is CASSQTPGEETQYF. The CDR3 DNA follows: TGTGCCAGCAGCCAAACTCCCGGGGAAGAGACCCAGTACTTC. The chain links TRBV4-2 to TRBJ2-5; D possibly corresponds to TRBD2 (5 bases). In germline, CDR1 is LGHNA, CDR2 YNFKEQ. The CDR3 has 14 residues. V dropped 2 bases and J dropped 3 bases, with 10 bases sitting between them.